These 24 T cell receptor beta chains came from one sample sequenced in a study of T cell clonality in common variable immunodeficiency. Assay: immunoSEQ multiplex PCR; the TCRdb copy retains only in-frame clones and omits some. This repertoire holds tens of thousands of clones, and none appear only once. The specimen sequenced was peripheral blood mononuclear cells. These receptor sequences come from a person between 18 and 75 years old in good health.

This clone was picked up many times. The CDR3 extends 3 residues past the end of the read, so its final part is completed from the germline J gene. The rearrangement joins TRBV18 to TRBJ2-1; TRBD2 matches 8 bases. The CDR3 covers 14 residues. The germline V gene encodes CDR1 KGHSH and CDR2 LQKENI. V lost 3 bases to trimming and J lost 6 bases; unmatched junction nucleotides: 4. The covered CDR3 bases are TGTGCCAGCTCACCGCTGCGGGGGGCCAATGAG. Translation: CASSPLRGANE. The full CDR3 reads CASSPLRGANEQFF.

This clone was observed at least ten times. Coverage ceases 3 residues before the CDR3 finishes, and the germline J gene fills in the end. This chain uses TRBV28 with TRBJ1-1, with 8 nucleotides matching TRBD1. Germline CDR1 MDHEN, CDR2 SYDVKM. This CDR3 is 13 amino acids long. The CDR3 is CASSNGARGHAFF. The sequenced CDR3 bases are TGTGCCAGCAGCAATGGGGCCAGGGGGCAT. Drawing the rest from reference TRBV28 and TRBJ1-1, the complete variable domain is DVKVTQSSRYLVKRTGEKVFLECVQDMDHENMFWYRQDPGLGLRLIYFSYDVKMKEKGDIPEGYSVSREKKERFSLILESASTNQTSMYLCASSNGARGHAFFGQGTRLTVV.

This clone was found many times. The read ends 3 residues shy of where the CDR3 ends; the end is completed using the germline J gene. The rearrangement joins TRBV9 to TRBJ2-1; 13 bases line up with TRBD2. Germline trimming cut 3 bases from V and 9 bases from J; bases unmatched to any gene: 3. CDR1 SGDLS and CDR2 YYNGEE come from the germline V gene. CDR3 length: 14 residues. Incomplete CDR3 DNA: TGTGCCAGCAGCGCAGGACTAGCGGGAGTTGAG. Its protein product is CASSAGLAGVE. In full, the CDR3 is CASSAGLAGVEQFF. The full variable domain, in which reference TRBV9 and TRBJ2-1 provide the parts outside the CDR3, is DSGVTQTPKHLITATGQRVTLRCSPRSGDLSVYWYQQSLDQGLQFLIQYYNGEERAKGNILERFSAQQFPDLHSELNLSSLELGDSALYFCASSAGLAGVEQFFGPGTRLTVL.

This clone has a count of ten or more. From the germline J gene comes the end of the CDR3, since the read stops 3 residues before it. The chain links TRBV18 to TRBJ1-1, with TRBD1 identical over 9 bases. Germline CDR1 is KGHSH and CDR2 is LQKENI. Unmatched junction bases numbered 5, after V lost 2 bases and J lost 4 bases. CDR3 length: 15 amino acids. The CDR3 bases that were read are TGTGCCAGCTCACCAAGGACAGGGGTGAGCACTGAA. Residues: CASSPRTGVSTE. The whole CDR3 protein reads CASSPRTGVSTEAFF.

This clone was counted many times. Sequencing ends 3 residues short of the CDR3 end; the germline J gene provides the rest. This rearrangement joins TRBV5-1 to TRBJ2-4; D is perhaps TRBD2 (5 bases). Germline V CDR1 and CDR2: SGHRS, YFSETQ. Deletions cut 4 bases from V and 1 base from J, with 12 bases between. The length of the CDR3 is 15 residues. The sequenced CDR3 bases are TGCGCCAGCAGCCCGGAGCCGGGGGCCAAAAACATT. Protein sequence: CASSPEPGAKNI. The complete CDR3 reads CASSPEPGAKNIQYF.

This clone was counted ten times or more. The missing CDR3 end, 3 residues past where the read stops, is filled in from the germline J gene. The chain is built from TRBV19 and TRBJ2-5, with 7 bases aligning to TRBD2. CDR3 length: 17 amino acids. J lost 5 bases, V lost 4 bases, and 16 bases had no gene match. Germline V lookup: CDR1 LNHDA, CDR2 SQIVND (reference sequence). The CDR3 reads CASSSPNRGSRGETQYF. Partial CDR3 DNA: TGTGCCAGTAGTAGTCCAAACCGCGGGAGTCGGGGGGAGACC.

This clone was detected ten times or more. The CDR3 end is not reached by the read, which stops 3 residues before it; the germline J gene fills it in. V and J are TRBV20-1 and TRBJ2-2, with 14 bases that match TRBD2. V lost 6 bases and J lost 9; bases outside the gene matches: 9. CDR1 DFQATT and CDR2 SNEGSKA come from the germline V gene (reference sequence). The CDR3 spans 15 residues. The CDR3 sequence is CSAQTSGRVGRELFF. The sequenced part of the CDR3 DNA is TGCAGTGCCCAGACTAGCGGGAGGGTAGGCAGGGAG.

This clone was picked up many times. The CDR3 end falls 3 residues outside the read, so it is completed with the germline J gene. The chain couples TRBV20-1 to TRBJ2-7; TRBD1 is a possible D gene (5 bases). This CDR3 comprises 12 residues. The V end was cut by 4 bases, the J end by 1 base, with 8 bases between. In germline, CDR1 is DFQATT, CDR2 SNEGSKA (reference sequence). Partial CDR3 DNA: TGCAGTGCTATACAGGATTCCTACGAG. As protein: CSAIQDSYE. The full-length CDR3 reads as CSAIQDSYEQYF.

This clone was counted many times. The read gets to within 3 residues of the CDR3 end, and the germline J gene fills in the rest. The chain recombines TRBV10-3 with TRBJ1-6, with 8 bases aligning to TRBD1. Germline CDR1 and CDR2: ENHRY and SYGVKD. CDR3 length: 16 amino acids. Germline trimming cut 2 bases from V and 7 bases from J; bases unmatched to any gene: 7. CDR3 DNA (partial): TGTGCCATCAGTGAGATCTCAGGGGGCGGGAATTCACCC. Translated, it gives CAISEISGGGNSP. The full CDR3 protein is CAISEISGGGNSPLHF.

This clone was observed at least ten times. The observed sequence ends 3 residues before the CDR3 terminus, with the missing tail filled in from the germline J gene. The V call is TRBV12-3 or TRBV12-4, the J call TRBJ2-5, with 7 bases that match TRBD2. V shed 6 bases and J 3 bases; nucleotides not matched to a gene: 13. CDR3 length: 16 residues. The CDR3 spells CASSHTQASGKETQYF. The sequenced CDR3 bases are TGTGCCAGCAGCCACACTCAGGCTAGCGGAAAAGAGACC.

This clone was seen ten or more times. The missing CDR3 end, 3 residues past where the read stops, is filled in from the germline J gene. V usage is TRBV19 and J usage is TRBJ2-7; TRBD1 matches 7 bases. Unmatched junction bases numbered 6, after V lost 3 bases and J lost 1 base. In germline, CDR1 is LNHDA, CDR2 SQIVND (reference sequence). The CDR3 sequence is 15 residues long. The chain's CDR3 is CASSIFQGESYEQYF. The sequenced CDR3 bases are TGTGCCAGTAGTATCTTCCAGGGGGAGTCCTACGAG.

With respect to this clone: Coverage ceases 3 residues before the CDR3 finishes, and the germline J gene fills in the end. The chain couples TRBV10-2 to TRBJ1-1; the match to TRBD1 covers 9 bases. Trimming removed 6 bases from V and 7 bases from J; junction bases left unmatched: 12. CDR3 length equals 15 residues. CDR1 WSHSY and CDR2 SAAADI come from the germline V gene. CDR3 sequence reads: CASSLPGTGNFEAFF. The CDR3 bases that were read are TGCGCCAGCAGCCTGCCAGGGACAGGGAACTTTGAA.

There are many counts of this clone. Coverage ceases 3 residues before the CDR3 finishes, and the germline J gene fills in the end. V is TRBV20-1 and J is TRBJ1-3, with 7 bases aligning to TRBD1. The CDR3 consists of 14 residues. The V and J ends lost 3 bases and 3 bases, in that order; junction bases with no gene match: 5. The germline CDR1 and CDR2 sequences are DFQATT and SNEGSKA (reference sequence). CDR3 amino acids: CSARTGMFGNTIYF. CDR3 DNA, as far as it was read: TGCAGTGCTAGGACAGGGATGTTTGGAAACACC.

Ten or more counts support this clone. The DNA read from the CDR3 is TGCAGCGTTGAAGATCGACGGGTCCACACTGAA. Encoded protein: CSVEDRRVHTE. The complete CDR3 protein is CSVEDRRVHTEAFF. The chain combines TRBV29-1 with TRBJ1-1, with no clear D. The read is 3 residues too short to cover the CDR3 end, so that end is filled in from the germline J gene. V lost 0 bases to trimming and J lost 3 bases, with 11 bases between them. Germline V lookup: CDR1 SQVTM, CDR2 ANQGSEA. The CDR3 is 14 amino acids.

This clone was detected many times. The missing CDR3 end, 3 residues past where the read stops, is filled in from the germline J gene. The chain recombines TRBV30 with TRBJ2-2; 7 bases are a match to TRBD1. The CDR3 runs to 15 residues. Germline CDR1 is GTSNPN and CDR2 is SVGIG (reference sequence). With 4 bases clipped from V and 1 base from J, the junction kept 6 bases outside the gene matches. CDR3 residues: CAWKGDSWNTGELFF. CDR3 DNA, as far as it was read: TGTGCCTGGAAGGGGGACAGCTGGAACACCGGGGAG.

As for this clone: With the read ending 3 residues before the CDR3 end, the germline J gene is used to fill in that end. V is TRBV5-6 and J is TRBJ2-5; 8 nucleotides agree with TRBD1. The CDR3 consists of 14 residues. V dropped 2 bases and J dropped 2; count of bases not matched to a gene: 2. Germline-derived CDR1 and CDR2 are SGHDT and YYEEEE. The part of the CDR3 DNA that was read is TGTGCCAGCAGCTTTCAGGGGGCGCAAGAGACC. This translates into CASSFQGAQET. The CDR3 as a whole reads CASSFQGAQETQYF.

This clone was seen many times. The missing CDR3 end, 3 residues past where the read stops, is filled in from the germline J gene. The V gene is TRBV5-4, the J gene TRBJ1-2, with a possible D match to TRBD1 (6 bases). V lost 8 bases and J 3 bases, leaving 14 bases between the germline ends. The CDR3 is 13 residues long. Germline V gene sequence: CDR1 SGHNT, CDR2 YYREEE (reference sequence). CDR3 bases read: TGTGCCAGTACCGCAGGGGCTGACTATGGC. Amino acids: CASTAGADYG. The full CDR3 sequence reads CASTAGADYGYTF. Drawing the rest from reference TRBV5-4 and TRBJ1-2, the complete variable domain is ETGVTQSPTHLIKTRGQQVTLRCSSQSGHNTVSWYQQALGQGPQFIFQYYREEENGRGNFPPRFSGLQFPNYSSELNVNALELDDSALYLCASTAGADYGYTFGSGTRLTVV.

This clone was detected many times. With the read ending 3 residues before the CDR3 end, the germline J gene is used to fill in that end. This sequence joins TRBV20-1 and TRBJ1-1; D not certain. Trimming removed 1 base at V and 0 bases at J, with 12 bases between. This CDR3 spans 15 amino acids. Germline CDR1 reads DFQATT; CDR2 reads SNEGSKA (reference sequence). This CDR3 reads CSARGARLMNTEAFF. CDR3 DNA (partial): TGCAGTGCTAGAGGGGCCCGGTTAATGAACACTGAA.

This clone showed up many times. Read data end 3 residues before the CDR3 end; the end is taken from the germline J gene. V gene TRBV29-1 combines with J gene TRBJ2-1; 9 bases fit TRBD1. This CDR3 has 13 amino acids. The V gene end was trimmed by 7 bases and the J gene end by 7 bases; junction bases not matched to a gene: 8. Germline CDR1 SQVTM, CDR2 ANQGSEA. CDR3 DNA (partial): TGCAGCGGGACGACAGGGGGGAGGAATGAG. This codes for CSGTTGGRNE. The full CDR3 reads CSGTTGGRNEQFF.

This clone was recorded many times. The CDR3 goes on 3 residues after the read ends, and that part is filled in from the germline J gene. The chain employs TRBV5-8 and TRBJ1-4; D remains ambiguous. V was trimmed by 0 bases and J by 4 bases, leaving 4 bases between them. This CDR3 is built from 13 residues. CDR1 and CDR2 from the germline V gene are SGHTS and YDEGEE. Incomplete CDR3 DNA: TGTGCCAGCAGCTTGGCCAGTAATGAAAAA. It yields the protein CASSLASNEK. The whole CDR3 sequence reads CASSLASNEKLFF.

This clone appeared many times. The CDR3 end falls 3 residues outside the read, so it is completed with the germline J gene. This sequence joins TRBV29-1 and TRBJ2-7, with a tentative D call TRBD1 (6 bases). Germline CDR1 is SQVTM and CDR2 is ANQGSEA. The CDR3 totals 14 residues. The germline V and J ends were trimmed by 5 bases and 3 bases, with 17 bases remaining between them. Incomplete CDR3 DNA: TGCAGCGTTAAACCGGGACAAGCAGGCTACGAG. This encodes CSVKPGQAGYE. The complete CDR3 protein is CSVKPGQAGYEQYF.

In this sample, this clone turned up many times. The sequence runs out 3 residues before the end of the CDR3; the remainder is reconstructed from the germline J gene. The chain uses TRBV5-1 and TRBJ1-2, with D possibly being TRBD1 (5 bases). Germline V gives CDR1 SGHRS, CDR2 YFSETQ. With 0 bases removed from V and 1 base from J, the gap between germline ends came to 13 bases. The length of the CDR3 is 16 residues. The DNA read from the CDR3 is TGCGCCAGCAGCTTGGCCGGGCGCAGGGTTAACTATGGC. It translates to CASSLAGRRVNYG. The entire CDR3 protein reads CASSLAGRRVNYGYTF.

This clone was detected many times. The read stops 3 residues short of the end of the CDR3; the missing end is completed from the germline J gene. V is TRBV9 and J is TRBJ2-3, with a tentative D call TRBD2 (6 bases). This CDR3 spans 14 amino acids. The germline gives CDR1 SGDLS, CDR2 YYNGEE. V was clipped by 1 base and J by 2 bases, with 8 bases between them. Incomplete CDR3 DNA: TGTGCCAGCAGCGTACAGGGACTCACAGATACG. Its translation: CASSVQGLTDT. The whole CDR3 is CASSVQGLTDTQYF.

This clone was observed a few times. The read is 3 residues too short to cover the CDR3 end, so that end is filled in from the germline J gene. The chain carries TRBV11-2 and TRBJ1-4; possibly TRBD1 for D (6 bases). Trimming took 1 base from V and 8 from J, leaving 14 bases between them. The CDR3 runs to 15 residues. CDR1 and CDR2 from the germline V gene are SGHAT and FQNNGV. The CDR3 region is CASSLGSGAREKLFF. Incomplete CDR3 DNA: TGTGCCAGCAGCTTAGGTTCAGGGGCAAGGGAAAAA.